This is a list of T cell receptor beta chains from one sample in a study of spatial heterogeneity in lung cancer. In TCRdb, the 5' RACE reads were re-called with MiXCR into one record per CDR3 protein. This sample has tens of thousands of distinct CDR3 sequences, with approximately 13% found just once. Specimen: PBMCs, collected at surgery. These receptors originate from a male donor with early-stage non-small cell lung cancer. Both conserved end residues are part of each CDR3. A D gene is named only where the DNA matches it firmly. Expanded clones get a size class; other rows say once, few or many, or leave the size out.

j_gene: TRBJ2-7
v_gene: TRBV7-2
d_gene: -
abundance: few
CDR3aa: CASSLGWGTYEQYF
CDR3nt: TGTGCCAGCAGCTTAGGTTGGGGGACCTACGAGCAGTACTTC

j_gene: TRBJ1-4
v_gene: TRBV12-3/TRBV12-4
d_gene: -
abundance: -
CDR3aa: CASSLGGGVRDLFF
CDR3nt: TGTGCCAGCAGTTTAGGCGGTGGGGTACGGGACCTGTTTTTT

j_gene: TRBJ2-7
v_gene: TRBV27
d_gene: -
abundance: -
CDR3aa: CASSLSGGYYEQYF
CDR3nt: TGTGCCAGCAGTTTATCGGGGGGCTACTACGAGCAGTACTTC

j_gene: TRBJ2-2
v_gene: TRBV6-2/TRBV6-3
d_gene: -
abundance: few
CDR3aa: CASSYFPNTGELFF
CDR3nt: TGTGCCAGCAGTTATTTCCCGAACACCGGGGAGCTGTTTTTT

j_gene: TRBJ1-2
v_gene: TRBV20-1
d_gene: -
abundance: -
CDR3aa: CSASEEEAGYSF
CDR3nt: TGCAGTGCCAGCGAGGAAGAAGCCGGCTACAGCTTC

j_gene: TRBJ2-5
v_gene: TRBV28
d_gene: TRBD2
abundance: -
CDR3aa: CASSFFGLAGLYQETQYF
CDR3nt: TGTGCCAGCAGTTTTTTTGGACTAGCGGGATTGTACCAAGAGACCCAGTACTTC

j_gene: TRBJ2-7
v_gene: TRBV3-1
d_gene: -
abundance: many
CDR3aa: CASSQEFLVSGEQYF
CDR3nt: TGTGCCAGCAGCCAAGAATTTTTGGTATCGGGCGAGCAGTACTTC

j_gene: TRBJ2-3
v_gene: TRBV5-6
d_gene: -
abundance: -
CDR3aa: CASSLAARVRRPTQYF
CDR3nt: TGTGCCAGCAGCTTGGCCGCAAGGGTGAGGAGGCCTACGCAGTATTTT

j_gene: TRBJ2-2
v_gene: TRBV5-1
d_gene: -
abundance: -
CDR3aa: CASRTDSNTGELFF
CDR3nt: TGCGCCAGTCGGACAGACTCGAACACCGGGGAGCTGTTTTTT

j_gene: TRBJ1-4
v_gene: TRBV24-1
d_gene: -
abundance: few
CDR3aa: CATSDNDKRKLFF
CDR3nt: TGTGCCACCAGTGACAATGACAAGAGAAAACTGTTTTTT

j_gene: TRBJ2-7
v_gene: TRBV5-4
d_gene: TRBD2
abundance: -
CDR3aa: CASSLRLAASNEQYF
CDR3nt: TGTGCCAGCAGCTTACGACTAGCGGCGTCTAACGAGCAGTACTTC

j_gene: TRBJ2-5
v_gene: TRBV29-1
d_gene: -
abundance: medium-sized
CDR3aa: CSVFPGGETQYF
CDR3nt: TGCAGCGTTTTCCCAGGAGGAGAGACCCAGTACTTC

j_gene: TRBJ1-1
v_gene: TRBV4-2
d_gene: -
abundance: -
CDR3aa: CASSLAGARDTEAFF
CDR3nt: TGTGCCAGCAGCCTAGCGGGGGCTCGCGACACTGAAGCTTTCTTT

j_gene: TRBJ2-1
v_gene: TRBV7-3
d_gene: TRBD2
abundance: few
CDR3aa: CASSPGLAGVDEQFF
CDR3nt: TGTGCCAGCAGTCCGGGACTAGCGGGAGTCGATGAGCAGTTCTTC

j_gene: TRBJ1-1
v_gene: TRBV27
d_gene: -
abundance: many
CDR3aa: CASSLEGLDTEAFF
CDR3nt: TGTGCCAGCAGTTTAGAGGGGCTTGACACTGAAGCTTTCTTT

j_gene: TRBJ2-5
v_gene: TRBV30
d_gene: TRBD2
abundance: few
CDR3aa: CAWRGLEAGPETQYF
CDR3nt: TGTGCCTGGAGGGGACTAGAGGCGGGGCCAGAGACCCAGTACTTC

j_gene: TRBJ2-4
v_gene: TRBV7-2
d_gene: TRBD2
abundance: many
CDR3aa: CASSAGTSKNIQYF
CDR3nt: TGTGCCAGCAGCGCTGGGACTAGCAAAAACATTCAGTACTTC

j_gene: TRBJ1-2
v_gene: TRBV10-2
d_gene: -
abundance: many
CDR3aa: CASSETQGGHGYTF
CDR3nt: TGCGCCAGCAGTGAGACCCAGGGAGGCCATGGCTACACCTTC

j_gene: TRBJ2-2
v_gene: TRBV6-5
d_gene: -
abundance: -
CDR3aa: CASSYSSGGGELFF
CDR3nt: TGTGCCAGCAGTTACTCGTCCGGGGGCGGGGAGCTGTTTTTT

j_gene: TRBJ1-5
v_gene: TRBV7-2
d_gene: -
abundance: many
CDR3aa: CASSGRGQPQHF
CDR3nt: TGTGCCAGCAGCGGCAGGGGTCAGCCCCAGCATTTT

j_gene: TRBJ2-3
v_gene: TRBV5-1
d_gene: TRBD1
abundance: few
CDR3aa: CASSLEGTEYSTDTQYF
CDR3nt: TGCGCCAGCAGCTTGGAGGGGACAGAGTACAGCACAGATACGCAGTATTTT

j_gene: TRBJ1-3
v_gene: TRBV4-1
d_gene: -
abundance: many
CDR3aa: CASTPNRAGNTIYF
CDR3nt: TGCGCCAGCACCCCAAACAGGGCTGGAAACACCATATATTTT

j_gene: TRBJ1-2
v_gene: TRBV6-5
d_gene: -
abundance: few
CDR3aa: CASTPGGGNYGYTF
CDR3nt: TGTGCCAGCACTCCCGGTGGGGGCAACTATGGCTACACCTTC

j_gene: TRBJ2-7
v_gene: TRBV7-2
d_gene: TRBD1
abundance: few
CDR3aa: CASSLGTGIAYEQYF
CDR3nt: TGTGCCAGCAGCTTAGGGACAGGGATCGCCTACGAGCAGTACTTC

j_gene: TRBJ2-7
v_gene: TRBV15
d_gene: -
abundance: many
CDR3aa: CATSNRDSYEQYF
CDR3nt: TGTGCCACCAGCAACAGGGACTCCTACGAGCAGTACTTC

j_gene: TRBJ1-1
v_gene: TRBV29-1
d_gene: -
abundance: few
CDR3aa: CSGGRTDTEAFF
CDR3nt: TGCAGCGGGGGACGGACAGACACTGAAGCTTTCTTT

j_gene: TRBJ1-2
v_gene: TRBV7-2
d_gene: -
abundance: many
CDR3aa: CASSLEGVPWNYGYTF
CDR3nt: TGTGCCAGCAGCTTAGAGGGGGTCCCCTGGAACTATGGCTACACCTTC

j_gene: TRBJ1-2
v_gene: TRBV29-1
d_gene: -
abundance: few
CDR3aa: CSVGEDYGYTF
CDR3nt: TGCAGCGTTGGGGAGGACTATGGCTACACCTTC

j_gene: TRBJ2-1
v_gene: TRBV12-3/TRBV12-4
d_gene: -
abundance: -
CDR3aa: CASSSGTYNEQFF
CDR3nt: TGTGCCAGCAGTTCCGGGACATACAATGAGCAGTTCTTC

j_gene: TRBJ1-2
v_gene: TRBV19
d_gene: TRBD1
abundance: many
CDR3aa: CASRLTGGANGYTF
CDR3nt: TGTGCCAGTAGACTGACAGGGGGCGCGAATGGCTACACCTTC

j_gene: TRBJ2-4
v_gene: TRBV6-5
d_gene: TRBD1
abundance: -
CDR3aa: CASSYRTGENIQYF
CDR3nt: TGTGCCAGCAGTTACCGGACAGGGGAAAACATTCAGTACTTC

j_gene: TRBJ2-3
v_gene: TRBV4-1
d_gene: TRBD2
abundance: -
CDR3aa: CASSLPWPSGAPRSTDTQYF
CDR3nt: TGCGCCAGCAGCCTTCCCTGGCCTAGCGGGGCCCCCAGGAGCACAGATACGCAGTATTTT

j_gene: TRBJ2-2
v_gene: TRBV6-5
d_gene: -
abundance: -
CDR3aa: CASSYSSGTTGELFF
CDR3nt: TGTGCCAGCAGTTATTCGTCAGGGACCACCGGGGAGCTGTTTTTT

j_gene: TRBJ2-7
v_gene: TRBV7-8
d_gene: -
abundance: -
CDR3aa: CASSFYPSYEQYF
CDR3nt: TGTGCCAGCAGCTTTTATCCCTCCTACGAGCAGTACTTC